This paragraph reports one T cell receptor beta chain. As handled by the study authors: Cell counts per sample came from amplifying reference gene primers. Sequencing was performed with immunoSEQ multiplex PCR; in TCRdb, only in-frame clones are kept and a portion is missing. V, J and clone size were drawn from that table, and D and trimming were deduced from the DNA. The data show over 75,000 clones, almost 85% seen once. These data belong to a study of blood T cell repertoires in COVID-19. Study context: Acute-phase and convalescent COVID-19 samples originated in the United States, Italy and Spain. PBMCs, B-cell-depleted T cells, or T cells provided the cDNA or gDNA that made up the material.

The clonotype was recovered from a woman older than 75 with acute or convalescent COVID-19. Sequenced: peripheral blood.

The CDR3 here is CASSYLGTGAGYTF. DNA for the CDR3: TGTGCCAGCAGTTACCTAGGGACAGGGGCTGGCTACACCTTC. The chain combines TRBV6-5 with TRBJ1-2; 10 positions agree with TRBD1. CDR3 length equals 14 residues. Germline V gene data show CDR1 as MNHEY and CDR2 as SVGAGI. J lost 7 bases, V lost 2 bases, and 4 bases had no gene match.